Here is one T cell receptor (beta chain) with its context. Its matching antigen is unknown. Trimming removed 9 bases from V and 7 bases from J; junction bases left unmatched: 11. Germline V gene sequence: CDR1 MNHEY, CDR2 SVGAGI. The length of the CDR3 is 15 residues. The protocol was immunoSEQ multiplex PCR, while the TCRdb copy is restricted to in-frame clones and leaves out a portion. The data contain 84,000 or so clones, roughly 90% of them singletons. The data are from a study of OX40 agonist ivuxolimab in advanced cancers. Study-wide background: An agonistic human IgG2 monoclonal antibody against OX40 (CD134) was given.

Whole-study results and caveats: Dosing at 0.1 to 3.0 mg/kg was accompanied by clonal expansion of CD4+ and CD8+ blood T cells by week 6. Partly responding patients at 0.1-3.0 mg/kg showed some of the smallest clonal expansion.

V usage is TRBV6-5 and J usage is TRBJ2-4, with 11 nucleotides matching TRBD2. The receptor comes from an adult with an advanced solid tumor such as melanoma, head and neck, liver or kidney cancer. The source material was CD4+ or CD8+ T cells sorted from blood, sampled in a trial of the OX40 agonist ivuxolimab. CDR3 sequence: CASSLAGGSHNIQYF. The CDR3 DNA reads TGTGCCAGTTCCCTAGCGGGGGGTTCACATAACATTCAGTACTTC.